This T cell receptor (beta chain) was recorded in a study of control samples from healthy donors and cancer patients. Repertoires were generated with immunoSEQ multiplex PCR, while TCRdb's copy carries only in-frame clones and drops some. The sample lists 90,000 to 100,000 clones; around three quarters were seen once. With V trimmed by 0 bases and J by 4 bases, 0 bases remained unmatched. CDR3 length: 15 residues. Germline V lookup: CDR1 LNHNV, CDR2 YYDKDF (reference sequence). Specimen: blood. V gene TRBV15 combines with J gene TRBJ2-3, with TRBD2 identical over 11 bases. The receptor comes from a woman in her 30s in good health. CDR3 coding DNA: TGTGCCACCAGCAGAGATAGCGGGGGGGCAGATACGCAGTATTTT. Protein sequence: CATSRDSGGADTQYF. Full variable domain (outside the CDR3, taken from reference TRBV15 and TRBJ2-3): DAMVIQNPRYQVTQFGKPVTLSCSQTLNHNVMYWYQQKSSQAPKLLFHYYDKDFNNEADTPDNFQSRRPNTSFCFLDIRSPGLGDTAMYLCATSRDSGGADTQYFGPGTRLTVL.